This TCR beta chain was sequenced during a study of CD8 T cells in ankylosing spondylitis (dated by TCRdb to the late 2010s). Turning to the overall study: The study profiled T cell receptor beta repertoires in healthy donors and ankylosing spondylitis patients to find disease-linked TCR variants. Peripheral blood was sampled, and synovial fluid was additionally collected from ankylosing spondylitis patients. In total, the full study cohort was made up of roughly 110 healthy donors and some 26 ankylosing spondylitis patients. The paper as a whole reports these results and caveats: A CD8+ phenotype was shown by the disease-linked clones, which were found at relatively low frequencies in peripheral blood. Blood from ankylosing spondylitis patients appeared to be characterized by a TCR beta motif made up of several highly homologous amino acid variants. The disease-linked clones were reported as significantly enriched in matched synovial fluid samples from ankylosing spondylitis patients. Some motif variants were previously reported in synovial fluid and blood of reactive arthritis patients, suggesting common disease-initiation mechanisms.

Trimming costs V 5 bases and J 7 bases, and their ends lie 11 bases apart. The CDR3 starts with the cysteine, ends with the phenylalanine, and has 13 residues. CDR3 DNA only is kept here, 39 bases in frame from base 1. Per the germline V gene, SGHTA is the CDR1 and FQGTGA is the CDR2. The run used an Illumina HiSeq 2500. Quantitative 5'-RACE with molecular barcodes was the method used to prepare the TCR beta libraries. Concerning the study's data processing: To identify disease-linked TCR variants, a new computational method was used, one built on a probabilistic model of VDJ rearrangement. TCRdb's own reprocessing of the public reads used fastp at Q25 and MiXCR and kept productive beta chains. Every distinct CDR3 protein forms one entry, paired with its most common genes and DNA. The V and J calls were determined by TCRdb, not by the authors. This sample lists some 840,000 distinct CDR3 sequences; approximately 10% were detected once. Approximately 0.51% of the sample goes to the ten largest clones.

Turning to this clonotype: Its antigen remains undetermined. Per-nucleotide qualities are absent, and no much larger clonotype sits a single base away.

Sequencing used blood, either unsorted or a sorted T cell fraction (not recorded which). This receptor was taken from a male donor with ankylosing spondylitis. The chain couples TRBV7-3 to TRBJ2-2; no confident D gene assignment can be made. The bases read TGTGCCAGCAGCACCCAAGTCGGCGGGGAGCTGTTTTTT. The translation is CASSTQVGGELFF.